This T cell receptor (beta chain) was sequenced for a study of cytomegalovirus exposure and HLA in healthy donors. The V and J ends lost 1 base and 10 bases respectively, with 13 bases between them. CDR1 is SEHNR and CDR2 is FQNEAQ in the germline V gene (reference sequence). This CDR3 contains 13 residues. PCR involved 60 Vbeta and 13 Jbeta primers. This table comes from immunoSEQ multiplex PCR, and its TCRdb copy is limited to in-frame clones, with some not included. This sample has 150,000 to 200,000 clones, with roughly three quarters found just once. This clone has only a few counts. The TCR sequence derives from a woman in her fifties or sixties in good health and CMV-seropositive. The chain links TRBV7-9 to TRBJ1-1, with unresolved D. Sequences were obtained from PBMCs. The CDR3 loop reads CASSLGWEGLAFF. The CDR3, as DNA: TGTGCCAGCAGCTTAGGTTGGGAGGGTTTAGCTTTCTTT.